This entry concerns a single T cell receptor beta chain. Its antigen is not known. This specimen comes from a study of early T cells in non-severe SARS-CoV-2 infection. As for the study in general: Sequenced bulk RNA came from whole blood that was unsorted, and chains were unpaired.

Notes on the study in general: Sequences matched to VDJdb favored anti-spike CD8 responses, while private and CD4 specificities were missed.

Each single cDNA molecule received a unique molecular identifier. TCRdb independently ran MiXCR on the 5' RACE reads; one entry per CDR3 protein. This table has about 100,000 distinct CDR3 sequences, less than 15% appearing once. Germline assignment: CDR1 DFQATT and CDR2 SNEGSKA (reference sequence). This CDR3 region has 12 residues. Trimming left V 6 bases short and J 4 bases short, with 12 bases between. Sequenced sample: whole blood. The clonotype originates from an adult who was a healthcare worker with PCR-confirmed SARS-CoV-2 infection or an uninfected control (not recorded which). The chain carries TRBV20-1 and TRBJ1-1, with a possible D match to TRBD1 (5 bases). CDR3 residues: CSAFDSGTEAFF. In nucleotides, the CDR3 is TGCAGTGCCTTCGACAGCGGCACTGAAGCTTTCTTT.